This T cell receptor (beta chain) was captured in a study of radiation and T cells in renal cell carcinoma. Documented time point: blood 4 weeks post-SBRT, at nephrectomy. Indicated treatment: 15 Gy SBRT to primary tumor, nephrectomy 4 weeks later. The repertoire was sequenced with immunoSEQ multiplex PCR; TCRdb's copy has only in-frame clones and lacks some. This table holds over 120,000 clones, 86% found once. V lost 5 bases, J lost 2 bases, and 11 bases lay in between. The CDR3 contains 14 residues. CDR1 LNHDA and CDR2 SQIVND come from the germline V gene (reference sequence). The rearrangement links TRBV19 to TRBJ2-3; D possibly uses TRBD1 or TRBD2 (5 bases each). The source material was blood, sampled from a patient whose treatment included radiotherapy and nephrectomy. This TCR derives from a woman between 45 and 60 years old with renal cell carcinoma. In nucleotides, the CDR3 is TGTGCCAGTAGTGCCCGGGACGCCACAGATACGCAGTATTTT. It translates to CASSARDATDTQYF.